The TCR beta chain described here comes from a study of blood T cells in healthy people across ages. Study observations and caveats: Per million T cells, TCR beta diversity dropped about linearly as age rose.

V shed 4 bases and J shed 7 bases, with 22 bases lying between them. CDR1 MNHEY and CDR2 SVGEGT come from the germline V gene. The CDR3 sequence is 16 residues long. Alongside a J-beta primer mix, a sample-barcoded 5' primer served in a second PCR lasting about 7 to 12 cycles. All cDNA molecules were each tagged by a template-switch adaptor with 12 random nucleotides. MiXCR was run by TCRdb on the 5' RACE reads, yielding one entry per CDR3 protein. This sample has hundreds of thousands of distinct CDR3 sequences; 20% to 25% occur once, and the top ten carry roughly 22%. This clonotype was counted a few times. As yet, its antigen is unknown.

This chain uses TRBV6-2 or TRBV6-3 with TRBJ1-2; D is perhaps TRBD1 (6 bases). The sequence came from a man in his 70s in good health. Sequenced input: blood. The CDR3 DNA reads as TGTGCCAGCAGTTCCTCCGCGACAGGCAAGGTCTTTGGCTACACCTTC. Translating it yields CASSSSATGKVFGYTF.